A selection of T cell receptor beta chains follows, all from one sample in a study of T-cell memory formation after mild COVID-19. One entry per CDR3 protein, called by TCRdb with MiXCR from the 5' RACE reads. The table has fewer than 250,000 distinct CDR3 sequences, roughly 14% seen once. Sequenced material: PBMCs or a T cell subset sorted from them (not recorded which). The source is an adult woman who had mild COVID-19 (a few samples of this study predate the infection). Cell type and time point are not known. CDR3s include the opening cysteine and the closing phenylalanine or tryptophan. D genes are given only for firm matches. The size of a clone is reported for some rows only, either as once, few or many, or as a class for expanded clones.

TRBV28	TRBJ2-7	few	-	TGTGCCAGCACCCCCCAAGCGAAAGCCTACGAGCAGTACTTC	CASTPQAKAYEQYF
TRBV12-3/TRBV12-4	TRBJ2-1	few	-	TGTGCCAGCAGTTCGACGGCGAGGCATGAGCAGTTCTTC	CASSSTARHEQFF
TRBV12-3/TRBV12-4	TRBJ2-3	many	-	TGTGCCAGCAGTCCTTCAGTGCGAGGGGGGACAGATACGCAGTATTTT	CASSPSVRGGTDTQYF
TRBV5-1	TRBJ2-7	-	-	TGCGCCAGCAGCTTGCGCCTGGGAGGGGGCCAGAGCTCCTACGAGCAGTACTTC	CASSLRLGGGQSSYEQYF
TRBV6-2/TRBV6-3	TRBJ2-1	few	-	TGTGCCAGCAGTCCCCACAGGAGATCCTACAATGAGCAGTTCTTC	CASSPHRRSYNEQFF
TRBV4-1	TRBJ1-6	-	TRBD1	TGCGCCAGCAGCCCCGGGACAGGGAATTCACCCCTCCACTTT	CASSPGTGNSPLHF
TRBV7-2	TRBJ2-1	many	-	TGTGCCAGCAGCTTAGTCGCTAGCAGGAACAATGAGCAGTTCTTC	CASSLVASRNNEQFF
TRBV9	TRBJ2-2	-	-	TGTGCCAGCAGCGTAGATGAAGGGACCCCCGCCGGGGAGCTGTTTTTT	CASSVDEGTPAGELFF
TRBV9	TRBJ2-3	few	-	TGTGCCAGCAGCGTAGGGACCATCTGGGATACGCAGTATTTT	CASSVGTIWDTQYF
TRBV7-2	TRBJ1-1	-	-	TGTGCCAGCAGCTTAGGCATGTACACTGAAGCTTTCTTT	CASSLGMYTEAFF
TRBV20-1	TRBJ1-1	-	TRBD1	TGCAGTGCTCTTGGACAGGGGAAGGGGTCGAACACTGAAGCTTTCTTT	CSALGQGKGSNTEAFF